This TCR beta chain was captured in a study (dated by TCRdb to about 2015). Notes on the research overall: The study examined whether tumor-infiltrating Tregs in breast cancer are drawn from blood Tregs or arise in situ by conversion from other CD4+ T cell subsets.

The Miltenyi Naive CD4+ T Cell Isolation kit was used to purify naive CD4+ T cells, and Tregs were depleted with CD25 microbeads. Tregs, naive and memory CD4+ T cells from tumor, blood and ipsilateral draining lymph nodes of 5 or 6 breast cancer patients underwent full-length TCR alpha and beta sequencing. Mononuclear cells from lymph nodes or roughly 50 ml of peripheral blood were isolated by Ficoll density gradient centrifugation. Sorted cell populations were confirmed by FACS to exceed 90% purity. Germline trimming amounts to 0 bases on V and 5 bases on J, with 8 as the count of junction bases outside the gene matches. Counted from cysteine to phenylalanine, this CDR3 has 15 amino acids. Solely the CDR3 DNA is kept, with 45 bases framed from the first base. The CDR1 and CDR2 encoded by the germline V gene (reference sequence) are DFQATT and SNEGSKA. This clonotype was recorded at least ten times. What this receptor recognizes is not known. No qualities accompany the bases; no much larger clone lies one base away.

Full-length TCR variable regions were amplified by 5' RACE PCR with constant-region reverse primers, and semi-nested PCR with Nested Universal Primer A was subsequently performed. Using the ReliaPrep RNA Cell Miniprep System, total RNA was extracted, and the SMARTer RACE 5'/3' Kit was then used to reverse transcribe the RNA into 5'RACE-ready cDNA. Multiplex adaptors were used to barcode the full-length TCR alpha and beta libraries, which were then sequenced on an Illumina MiSeq. Processing in the source paper ran as follows. For each of nine subset-tissue groups, sequencing data from the five patients were pooled, and the groups were compared by unsupervised clustering of TCR gene usage. The Morisita-Horn index was used to calculate repertoire similarity, with shared sequences weighted according to their contribution to each repertoire. Using fastp at Q25 and MiXCR, TCRdb reprocessed the public reads and kept productive beta chains. Every CDR3 protein is listed once, alongside the most common genes and DNA of its rows. TCRdb assigned the V and J calls; the authors' analysis was not used. This sample is represented by about 54,000 distinct CDR3 sequences; under 20% of them were singletons. Roughly 2.4% of the sample is held by the ten biggest clonotypes.

Study-wide findings and limitations: The greatest overlap of tumor-infiltrating Treg TCR alpha and beta sequences was with tumor naive CD4+ T cells, followed next by blood naive CD4+ T cells. Rather than covering whole repertoires, validation in the larger cohort was restricted to a single TCR beta V-J rearrangement. Tumor memory CD4+ T cell TCR gene usage clustered with blood and lymph node memory CD4+ cells and lymph node naive CD4+ cells.

The receptor's source is a female donor with breast cancer. Specimen: naive CD4+ T cells sorted from blood. This sample's cell subset or site label indicates: naive CD4+ T cells, CD4+CD45RA+CD25-. The chain joins TRBV20-1 to TRBJ2-5; 8 bases in between match TRBD2. The bases read TGCAGTGCTAGAGATATCCGGGAGGGAAGCGAGACCCAGTACTTC. It translates to CSARDIREGSETQYF.